Listed here is a single T cell receptor beta chain. These data belong to a study of blood T cell repertoires in COVID-19. Study overall: Samples came from the United States, Italy and Spain, spanning acute and convalescent COVID-19. T cells, B-cell-depleted T cells, or PBMCs provided the cDNA or gDNA that served as material.

Assignment of participants to cohorts was predicated upon participant-reported clinical history. The V gene's germline CDR1 is SGHRS and CDR2 YFSETQ. Deletions cut 1 base from V and 6 bases from J, with 20 bases between. The CDR3 sequence is 17 residues long. Under the authors' procedure: Reference gene primer amplification gave estimated nucleated cell counts. Assay used: immunoSEQ multiplex PCR; TCRdb lists only in-frame clones, some missing. The V and J calls and clone size are taken from that table; D and trimming were inferred from the DNA. The sample carries a few hundred thousand clones, approximately 88% recorded once.

The receptor was derived from a woman aged 40 to 50 with acute COVID-19. The specimen sequenced was PBMCs or T cells enriched from blood (not recorded which). The chain carries TRBV5-1 and TRBJ2-4; maybe TRBD2 (6 bases). Here the CDR3 reads CASSLQVLGGARNIQYF. CDR3 in DNA: TGCGCCAGCAGCTTGCAGGTTCTGGGGGGTGCACGAAACATTCAGTACTTC.